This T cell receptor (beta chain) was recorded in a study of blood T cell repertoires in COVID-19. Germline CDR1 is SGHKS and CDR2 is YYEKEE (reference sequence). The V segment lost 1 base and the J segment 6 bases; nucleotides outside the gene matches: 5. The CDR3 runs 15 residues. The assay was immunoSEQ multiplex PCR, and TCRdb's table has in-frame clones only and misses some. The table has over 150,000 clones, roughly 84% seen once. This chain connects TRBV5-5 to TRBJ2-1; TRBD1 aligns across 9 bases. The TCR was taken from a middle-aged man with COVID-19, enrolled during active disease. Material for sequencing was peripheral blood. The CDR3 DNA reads TGTGCCAGCAGCTTGCGGGACAGGGAGGGCAATGAGCAGTTCTTC. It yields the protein CASSLRDREGNEQFF.